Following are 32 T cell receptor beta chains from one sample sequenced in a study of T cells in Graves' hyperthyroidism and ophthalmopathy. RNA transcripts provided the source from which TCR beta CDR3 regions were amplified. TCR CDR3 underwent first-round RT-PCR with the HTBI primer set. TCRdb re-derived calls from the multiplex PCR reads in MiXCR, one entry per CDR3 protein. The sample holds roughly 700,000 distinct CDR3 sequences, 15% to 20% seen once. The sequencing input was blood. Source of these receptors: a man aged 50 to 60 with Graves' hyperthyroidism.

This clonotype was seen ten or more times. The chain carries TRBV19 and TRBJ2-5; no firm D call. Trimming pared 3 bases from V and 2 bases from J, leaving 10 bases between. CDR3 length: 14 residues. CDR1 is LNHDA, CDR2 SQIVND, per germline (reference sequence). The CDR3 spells CASSIEPAQETQYF. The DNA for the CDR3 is TGTGCCAGTAGTATTGAGCCAGCGCAAGAGACCCAGTACTTC.

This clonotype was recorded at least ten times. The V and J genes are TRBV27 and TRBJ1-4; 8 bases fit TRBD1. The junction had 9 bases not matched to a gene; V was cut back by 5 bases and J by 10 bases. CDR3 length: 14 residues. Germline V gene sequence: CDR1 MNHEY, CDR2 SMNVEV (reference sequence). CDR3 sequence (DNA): TGTGCCAGCAGTCACAGGGGGGCAGTAGGAAAACTGTTTTTT. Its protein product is CASSHRGAVGKLFF.

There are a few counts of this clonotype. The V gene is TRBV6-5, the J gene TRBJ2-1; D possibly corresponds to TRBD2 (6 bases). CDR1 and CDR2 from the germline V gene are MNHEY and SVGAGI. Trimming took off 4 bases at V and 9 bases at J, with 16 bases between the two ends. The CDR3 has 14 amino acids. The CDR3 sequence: CASSSNIGGTEQFF. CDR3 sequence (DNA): TGTGCCAGCAGTTCAAATATCGGGGGAACTGAGCAGTTCTTC.

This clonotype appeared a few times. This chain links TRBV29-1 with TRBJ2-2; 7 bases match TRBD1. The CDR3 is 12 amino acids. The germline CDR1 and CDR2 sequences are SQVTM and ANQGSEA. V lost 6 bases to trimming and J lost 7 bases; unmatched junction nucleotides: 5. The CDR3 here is CSVRGPGGELFF. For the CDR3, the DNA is TGCAGCGTGAGGGGGCCGGGCGGGGAGCTGTTTTTT.

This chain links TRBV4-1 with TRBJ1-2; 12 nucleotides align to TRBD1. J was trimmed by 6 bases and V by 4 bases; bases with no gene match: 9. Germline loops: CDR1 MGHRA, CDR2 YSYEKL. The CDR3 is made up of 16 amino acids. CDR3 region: CASSRTGTGGADGYTF. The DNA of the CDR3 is TGCGCCAGCAGCCGAACCGGGACAGGGGGCGCCGATGGCTACACCTTC.

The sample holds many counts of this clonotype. CDR3 nucleotide sequence: TGTGCCAGCAGTTTGGGACAGGGTGGTTCACCCCTCCACTTT. Amino acids: CASSLGQGGSPLHF. The chain employs TRBV12-3 or TRBV12-4 and TRBJ1-6, with TRBD1 identical over 9 bases. CDR3 size: 14 residues. V was pared by 3 bases and J by 9 bases, with 3 bases of the junction left unmatched.

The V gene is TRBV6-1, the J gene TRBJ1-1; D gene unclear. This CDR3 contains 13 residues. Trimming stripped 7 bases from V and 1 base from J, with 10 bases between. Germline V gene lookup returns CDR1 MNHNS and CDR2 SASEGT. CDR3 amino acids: CASIYTGNTEAFF. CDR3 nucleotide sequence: TGTGCCAGCATCTACACCGGGAACACTGAAGCTTTCTTT.

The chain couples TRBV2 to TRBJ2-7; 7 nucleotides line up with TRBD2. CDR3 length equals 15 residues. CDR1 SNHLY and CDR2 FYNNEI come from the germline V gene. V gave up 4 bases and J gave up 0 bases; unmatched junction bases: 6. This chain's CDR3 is CASSVLGGSSYEQYF. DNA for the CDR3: TGTGCCAGCAGTGTACTGGGCGGGAGCTCCTACGAGCAGTACTTC.

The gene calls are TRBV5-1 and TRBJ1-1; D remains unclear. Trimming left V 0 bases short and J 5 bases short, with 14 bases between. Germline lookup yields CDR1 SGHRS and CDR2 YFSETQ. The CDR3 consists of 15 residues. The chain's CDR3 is CASSLEGFGGTEAFF. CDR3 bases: TGCGCCAGCAGCTTGGAGGGTTTTGGAGGGACTGAAGCTTTCTTT.

The CDR3 reads CASSPPQGDIQYF. Here the CDR3 DNA reads TGTGCCAGCTCACCCCCACAGGGGGACATTCAGTACTTC. The chain recombines TRBV18 with TRBJ2-4; 8 bases match TRBD1. The CDR3 sequence is 13 residues long. CDR1 and CDR2 (germline): KGHSH, LQKENI. Trimming at V came to 3 bases and at J to 8 bases, leaving 3 bases not matched to a gene.

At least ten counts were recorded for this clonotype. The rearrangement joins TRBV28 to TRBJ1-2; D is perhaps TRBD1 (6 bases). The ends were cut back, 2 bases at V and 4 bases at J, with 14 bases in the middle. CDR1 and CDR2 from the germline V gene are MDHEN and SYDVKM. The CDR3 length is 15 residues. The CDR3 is CASSLTTGFLYGYTF. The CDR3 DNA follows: TGTGCCAGCAGTTTAACTACAGGGTTCCTCTATGGCTACACCTTC.

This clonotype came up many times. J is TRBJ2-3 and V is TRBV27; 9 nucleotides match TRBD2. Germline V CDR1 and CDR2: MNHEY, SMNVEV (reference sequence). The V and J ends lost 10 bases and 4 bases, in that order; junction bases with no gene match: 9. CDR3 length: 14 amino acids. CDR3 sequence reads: CATATSGRADTQYF. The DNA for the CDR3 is TGTGCCACCGCCACTAGCGGGCGGGCAGATACGCAGTATTTT.

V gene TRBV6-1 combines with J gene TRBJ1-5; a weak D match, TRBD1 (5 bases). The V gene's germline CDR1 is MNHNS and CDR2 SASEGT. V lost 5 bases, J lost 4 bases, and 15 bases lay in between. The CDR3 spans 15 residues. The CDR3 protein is CASSPPGGKNQPQHF. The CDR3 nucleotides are TGTGCCAGCAGTCCCCCGGGGGGGAAGAATCAGCCCCAGCATTTT.

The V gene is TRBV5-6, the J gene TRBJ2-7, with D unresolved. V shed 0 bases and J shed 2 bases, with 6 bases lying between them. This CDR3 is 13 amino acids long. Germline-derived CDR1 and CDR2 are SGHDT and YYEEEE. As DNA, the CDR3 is TGTGCCAGCAGCTTGGGGGCCCCCTACGAGCAGTACTTC. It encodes CASSLGAPYEQYF. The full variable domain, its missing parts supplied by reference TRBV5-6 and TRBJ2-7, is DAGVTQSPTHLIKTRGQQVTLRCSPKSGHDTVSWYQQALGQGPQFIFQYYEEEERQRGNFPDRFSGHQFPNYSSELNVNALLLGDSALYLCASSLGAPYEQYFGPGTRLTVT.

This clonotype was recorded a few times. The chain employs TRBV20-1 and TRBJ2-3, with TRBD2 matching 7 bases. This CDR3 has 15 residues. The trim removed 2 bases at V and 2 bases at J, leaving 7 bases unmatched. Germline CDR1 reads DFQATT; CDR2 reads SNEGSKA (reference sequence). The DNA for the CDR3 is TGCAGTGCTAGATATGGGGGGAGGGCCACAGATACGCAGTATTTT. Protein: CSARYGGRATDTQYF.

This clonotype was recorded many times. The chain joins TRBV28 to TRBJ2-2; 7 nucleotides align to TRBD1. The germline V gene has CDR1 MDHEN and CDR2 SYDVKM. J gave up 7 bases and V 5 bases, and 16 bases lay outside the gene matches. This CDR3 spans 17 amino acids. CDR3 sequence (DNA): TGTGCCAGCAGTGCACAAGACAGGGTGTTGAGTCACGGGGAGCTGTTTTTT. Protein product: CASSAQDRVLSHGELFF.

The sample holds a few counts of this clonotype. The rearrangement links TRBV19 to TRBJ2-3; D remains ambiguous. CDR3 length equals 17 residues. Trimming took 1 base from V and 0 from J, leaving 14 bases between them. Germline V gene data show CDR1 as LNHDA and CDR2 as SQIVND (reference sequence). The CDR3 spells CASSIVDHSSSTDTQYF. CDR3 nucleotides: TGTGCCAGTAGTATAGTCGACCACTCATCTAGCACAGATACGCAGTATTTT.

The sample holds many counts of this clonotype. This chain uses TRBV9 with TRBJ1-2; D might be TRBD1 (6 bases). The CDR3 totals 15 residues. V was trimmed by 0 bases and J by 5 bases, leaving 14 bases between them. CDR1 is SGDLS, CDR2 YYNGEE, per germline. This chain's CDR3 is CASSVGGQPKYGYTF. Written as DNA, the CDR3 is TGTGCCAGCAGCGTAGGAGGACAGCCGAAATATGGCTACACCTTC.

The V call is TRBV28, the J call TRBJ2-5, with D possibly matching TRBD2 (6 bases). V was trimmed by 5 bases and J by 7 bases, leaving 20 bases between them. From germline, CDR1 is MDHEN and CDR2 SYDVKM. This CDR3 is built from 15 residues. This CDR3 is CASSPRGAGYGTQYF. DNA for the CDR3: TGTGCCAGCAGTCCTAGGGGTGCGGGGTATGGGACCCAGTACTTC.

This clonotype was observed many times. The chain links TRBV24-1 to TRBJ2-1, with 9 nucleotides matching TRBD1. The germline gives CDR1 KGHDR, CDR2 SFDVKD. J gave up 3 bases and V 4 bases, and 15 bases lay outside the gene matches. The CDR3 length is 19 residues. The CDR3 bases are TGTGCCACCAGTGAGTATAACAGGGGGCCCGAAGTATTCTACAATGAGCAGTTCTTC. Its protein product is CATSEYNRGPEVFYNEQFF.

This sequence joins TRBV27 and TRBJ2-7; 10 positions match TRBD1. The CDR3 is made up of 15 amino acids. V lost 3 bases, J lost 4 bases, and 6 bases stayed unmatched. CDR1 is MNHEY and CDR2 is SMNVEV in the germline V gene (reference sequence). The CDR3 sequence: CASSFSGQGSYEQYF. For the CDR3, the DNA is TGTGCCAGCAGTTTTTCGGGACAGGGGAGTTACGAGCAGTACTTC.

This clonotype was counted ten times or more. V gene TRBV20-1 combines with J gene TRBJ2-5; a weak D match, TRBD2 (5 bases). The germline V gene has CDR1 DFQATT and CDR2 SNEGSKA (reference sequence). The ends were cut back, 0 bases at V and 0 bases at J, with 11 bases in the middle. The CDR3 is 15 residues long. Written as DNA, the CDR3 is TGCAGTGCTAGAGATTTAGCGTCGTACCAAGAGACCCAGTACTTC. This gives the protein CSARDLASYQETQYF.

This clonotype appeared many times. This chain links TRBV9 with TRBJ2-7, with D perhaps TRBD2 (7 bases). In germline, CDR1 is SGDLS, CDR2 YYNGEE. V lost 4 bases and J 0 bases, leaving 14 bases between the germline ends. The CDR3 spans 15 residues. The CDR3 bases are TGTGCCAGCAGCTTAGGGGGGAGGGACTCCTACGAGCAGTACTTC. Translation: CASSLGGRDSYEQYF.

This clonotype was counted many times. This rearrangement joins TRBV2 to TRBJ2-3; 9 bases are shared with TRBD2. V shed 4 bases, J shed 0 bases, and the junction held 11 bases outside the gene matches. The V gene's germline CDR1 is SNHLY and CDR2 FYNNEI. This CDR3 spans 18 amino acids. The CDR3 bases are TGTGCCAGCAGTGCACTACACATAGCGGGAGTGAGCACAGATACGCAGTATTTT. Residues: CASSALHIAGVSTDTQYF.

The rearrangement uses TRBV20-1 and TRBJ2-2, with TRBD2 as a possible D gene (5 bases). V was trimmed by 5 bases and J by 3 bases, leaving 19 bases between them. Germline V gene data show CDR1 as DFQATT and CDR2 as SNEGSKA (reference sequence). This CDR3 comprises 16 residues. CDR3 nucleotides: TGCAGTGCTCCCAGTGGGTCGGGATTGGACACCGGGGAGCTGTTTTTT. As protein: CSAPSGSGLDTGELFF.

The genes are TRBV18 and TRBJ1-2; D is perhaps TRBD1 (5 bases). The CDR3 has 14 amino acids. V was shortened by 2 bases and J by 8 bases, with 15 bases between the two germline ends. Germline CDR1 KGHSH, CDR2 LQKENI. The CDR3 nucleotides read TGTGCCAGCTCACCAGACAGTGTTACGGGAGGCTACACCTTC. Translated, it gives CASSPDSVTGGYTF.

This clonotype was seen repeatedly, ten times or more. The CDR3 loop is CSAASSGTGGGDTEAFF. The CDR3 DNA follows: TGCAGTGCCGCTAGCTCAGGGACAGGGGGGGGGGACACTGAAGCTTTCTTT. The V call is TRBV20-1, the J call TRBJ1-1, with 11 bases that match TRBD1. Trimming took 6 bases from V and 3 from J; bases not matched to a gene: 15. Germline values: CDR1 DFQATT, CDR2 SNEGSKA (reference sequence). The CDR3 is 17 residues long.

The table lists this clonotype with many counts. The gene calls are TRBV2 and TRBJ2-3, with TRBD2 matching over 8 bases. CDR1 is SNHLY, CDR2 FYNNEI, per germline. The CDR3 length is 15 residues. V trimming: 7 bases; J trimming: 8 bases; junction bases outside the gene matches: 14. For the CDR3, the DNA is TGTGCCAGCAAGGGAGCGGGAGAGGGCTGGGGTACGCAGTATTTT. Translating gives CASKGAGEGWGTQYF.

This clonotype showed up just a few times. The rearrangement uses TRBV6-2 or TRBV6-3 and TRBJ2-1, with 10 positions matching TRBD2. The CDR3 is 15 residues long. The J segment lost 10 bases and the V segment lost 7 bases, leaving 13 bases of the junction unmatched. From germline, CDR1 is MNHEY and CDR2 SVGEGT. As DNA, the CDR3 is TGTGCCAGCATCCAGCGGGAGGGCCTGGTAGGCGAGCAGTTCTTC. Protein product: CASIQREGLVGEQFF.

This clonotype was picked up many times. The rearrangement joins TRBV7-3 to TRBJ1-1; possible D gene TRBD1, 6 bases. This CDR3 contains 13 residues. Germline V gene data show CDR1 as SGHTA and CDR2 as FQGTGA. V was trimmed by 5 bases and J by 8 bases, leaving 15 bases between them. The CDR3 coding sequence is TGTGCCAGCAGCCACGCCGCTACAGGGGAAGCTTTCTTT. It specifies CASSHAATGEAFF.

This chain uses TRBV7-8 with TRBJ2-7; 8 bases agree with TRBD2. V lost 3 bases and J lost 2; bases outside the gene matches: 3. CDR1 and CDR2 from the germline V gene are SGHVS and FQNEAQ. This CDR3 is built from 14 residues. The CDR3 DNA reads TGTGCCAGCAGCTTTTTTAGCGGGACCTACGAGCAGTACTTC. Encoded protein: CASSFFSGTYEQYF.

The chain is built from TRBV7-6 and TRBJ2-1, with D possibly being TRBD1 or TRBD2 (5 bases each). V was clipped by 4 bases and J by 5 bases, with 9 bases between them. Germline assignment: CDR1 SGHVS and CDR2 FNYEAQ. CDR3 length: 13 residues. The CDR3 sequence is CASSSGPDNEQFF. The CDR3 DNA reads TGTGCCAGCAGCTCGGGACCGGACAATGAGCAGTTCTTC.